These T cell receptor beta chains were read from a single sample in a study of T cell repertoires in cytomegalovirus infection. The antigens of these receptors remain unknown. TCRdb processed the reads anew with MiXCR; each CDR3 protein has one entry. Among 600,000 to 700,000 distinct CDR3 sequences listed, 30% to 35% were seen once. The source material was cultured PBMCs, sampled from culture after CMV antigen stimulation. These receptors were taken from a human donor in good health (CMV status not recorded). Some clones in this sample may be carry-over from other donors' samples. Both conserved end residues are part of each CDR3. A D gene is named only where the DNA matches it firmly. Expanded clones are given a class, and other clones once, few, many or no size at all.

DNA: TGTGCCAGCAGTCCCCTTCTAGCGGTCTCCGAGCAGTACTTC
CDR3: CASSPLLAVSEQYF
J: TRBJ2-7
D: TRBD2
V: TRBV12-3/TRBV12-4
size: few

DNA: TGTGCCAGCAGCTTCACCAGCGAGCAGTACTTC
CDR3: CASSFTSEQYF
J: TRBJ2-7
D: .
V: TRBV7-9
size: few

DNA: TGTGCCAGCAGTTACCGGCGGGAGCCTCCCAATGAGCAGTTCTTC
CDR3: CASSYRREPPNEQFF
J: TRBJ2-1
D: TRBD2
V: TRBV6-5
size: .

DNA: TGTGCCAGCCGGAAGGACTTCCAAGAGACCCAGTACTTC
CDR3: CASRKDFQETQYF
J: TRBJ2-5
D: .
V: TRBV7-7
size: few

DNA: TGTGCCAGCAGCCAAGATCTGCGGGAGACCGTGGGTACAGATACGCAGTATTTT
CDR3: CASSQDLRETVGTDTQYF
J: TRBJ2-3
D: TRBD2
V: TRBV14
size: .

DNA: TGTGCCAGCAGCAGGGGACTCAGACCTCAAGAGACCCAGTACTTC
CDR3: CASSRGLRPQETQYF
J: TRBJ2-5
D: .
V: TRBV5-4
size: .

DNA: TGCAGTGCTCGGGTGCGCTTAGGCTACACCTTC
CDR3: CSARVRLGYTF
J: TRBJ1-2
D: .
V: TRBV20-1
size: .

DNA: TGTGCCAGCAATTTAAAAGGGACAGCGAACACCGGGGAGCTGTTTTTT
CDR3: CASNLKGTANTGELFF
J: TRBJ2-2
D: TRBD1
V: TRBV7-3
size: once

DNA: TGTGCCAGCAGTGAAGCGTTGGGGGGCACAGATACGCAGTATTTT
CDR3: CASSEALGGTDTQYF
J: TRBJ2-3
D: .
V: TRBV6-1
size: .

DNA: TGTGCCAGCAGAGACATGGAGGGGACTAGAGAGACCCAGTACTTC
CDR3: CASRDMEGTRETQYF
J: TRBJ2-5
D: TRBD2
V: TRBV6-1
size: .

DNA: TGCAGTGCTAGAGCTCCTGGGGGGCGCGAGACCCAGTACTTC
CDR3: CSARAPGGRETQYF
J: TRBJ2-5
D: .
V: TRBV20-1
size: few

DNA: TGTGCCAGCGCCCCTGGACGCACAGATACGCAGTATTTT
CDR3: CASAPGRTDTQYF
J: TRBJ2-3
D: .
V: TRBV18
size: .

DNA: TGTGCCAGCAGTTCGGGACAGGGGATGTGGGCCAAAAACATTCAGTACTTC
CDR3: CASSSGQGMWAKNIQYF
J: TRBJ2-4
D: TRBD1
V: TRBV6-2/TRBV6-3
size: .

DNA: TGTGCCAGCAGCGTACAGGGGATGAACACTGAAGCTTTCTTT
CDR3: CASSVQGMNTEAFF
J: TRBJ1-1
D: TRBD1
V: TRBV7-2
size: few

DNA: TGCAGTGCTAGTGGAGGAATTGGAAACACCATATATTTT
CDR3: CSASGGIGNTIYF
J: TRBJ1-3
D: .
V: TRBV20-1
size: .

DNA: TGTGCCAGCAGCGCGGACAGGGGTTCCTACAATGAGCAGTTCTTC
CDR3: CASSADRGSYNEQFF
J: TRBJ2-1
D: TRBD1
V: TRBV7-2
size: many

DNA: TGTGCCAGCAGCTACGAAGTTCAGGGGCAGATGAACGAGCAGTACTTC
CDR3: CASSYEVQGQMNEQYF
J: TRBJ2-7
D: .
V: TRBV7-6
size: .

DNA: TGTGCCAGCACCCCCCGGAGGACTGGCTACTACGAGCAGTACTTC
CDR3: CASTPRRTGYYEQYF
J: TRBJ2-7
D: .
V: TRBV6-2/TRBV6-3
size: few

DNA: TGTGCCAGCAGCTTGGGAGAGACAGAAGGACCCCCCTACGAGCAGTACTTC
CDR3: CASSLGETEGPPYEQYF
J: TRBJ2-7
D: .
V: TRBV7-4
size: .

DNA: TGTGCCAGCAGCCTTTGGCAGGGGGACAATGAGCAGTTCTTC
CDR3: CASSLWQGDNEQFF
J: TRBJ2-1
D: TRBD1
V: TRBV7-9
size: once

DNA: TGTGCCAGCAGTGAGGCGTCTAGCGGGGGCTATGAGCAGTTCTTC
CDR3: CASSEASSGGYEQFF
J: TRBJ2-1
D: TRBD2
V: TRBV6-1
size: few

DNA: TGTGCCAGCAGCGTAGACAGGGGGAGGGATGAGCAGTTCTTC
CDR3: CASSVDRGRDEQFF
J: TRBJ2-1
D: TRBD1
V: TRBV7-2
size: .

DNA: TGTGCCAGCAGTCCCCCTCCTATGTACGAGCAGTACTTC
CDR3: CASSPPPMYEQYF
J: TRBJ2-7
D: .
V: TRBV28
size: few

DNA: TGCGCCAGCAGCCAAGATGGACAGTCGGCCTACGAGCAGTACTTC
CDR3: CASSQDGQSAYEQYF
J: TRBJ2-7
D: .
V: TRBV4-1
size: .

DNA: TGTGCCAGCAGCCAGGACAGAATGGAAAAACTGTTTTTT
CDR3: CASSQDRMEKLFF
J: TRBJ1-4
D: .
V: TRBV11-2
size: many

DNA: TGTGCCAGCAGCTTTACTGGACTACCAGCAGATACGCAGTATTTT
CDR3: CASSFTGLPADTQYF
J: TRBJ2-3
D: .
V: TRBV9
size: .

DNA: TGTGCCAGCAGTTACTCGATAGGGGCGGGAGAGACCCAGTACTTC
CDR3: CASSYSIGAGETQYF
J: TRBJ2-5
D: .
V: TRBV6-6
size: once

DNA: TGTGCCACCGGTACCGGGACCGGGGTTTCTGCAGCCAAAAACATTCAGTACTTC
CDR3: CATGTGTGVSAAKNIQYF
J: TRBJ2-4
D: .
V: TRBV24-1
size: .

DNA: TGTGCCAGCAGCTTCCTCCGAACGGCGAGGGGCGATGAGCAGTTCTTC
CDR3: CASSFLRTARGDEQFF
J: TRBJ2-1
D: .
V: TRBV7-6
size: .

DNA: TGTGCCAGCAGTGAATACAGGGGACATTTGAACAATGAGCAGTTCTTC
CDR3: CASSEYRGHLNNEQFF
J: TRBJ2-1
D: TRBD1
V: TRBV12-3/TRBV12-4
size: once

DNA: TGTGCCAGCAGCTTAGATCAGGGGTACTATGGCTACACCTTC
CDR3: CASSLDQGYYGYTF
J: TRBJ1-2
D: .
V: TRBV7-8
size: .

DNA: TGTGCCAGCAGCTTGTGGGAGTCAGATACGCAGTATTTT
CDR3: CASSLWESDTQYF
J: TRBJ2-3
D: .
V: TRBV5-6
size: .

DNA: TGTGCCAGCAGCCGTTGGACTAGCGGGGGCTACGAGCAGTACTTC
CDR3: CASSRWTSGGYEQYF
J: TRBJ2-7
D: TRBD2
V: TRBV7-2
size: few

DNA: TGTGCCAGCAGCCCTACTAGCGGGGGGAACTACGAGCAGTACTTC
CDR3: CASSPTSGGNYEQYF
J: TRBJ2-7
D: TRBD2
V: TRBV7-2
size: few